These 14 T cell receptor beta chains came from one sample sequenced in a study of blood T cell repertoires in COVID-19. Sequencing was performed with immunoSEQ multiplex PCR; in TCRdb, only in-frame clones are kept and a portion is missing. The data show tens of thousands of clones, with 60% to 85% seen just once and approximately 9% held by the top ten. Sequenced: peripheral blood. The receptors here all came from a man between 65 and 85 years old with active or convalescent COVID-19.

The chain joins TRBV28 to TRBJ2-3, with 8 nucleotides matching TRBD1. V gave up 2 bases and J gave up 6 bases; unmatched junction bases: 1. The germline gives CDR1 MDHEN, CDR2 SYDVKM. The CDR3 runs to 13 residues. CDR3 residues: CASSLQGADTQYF. The CDR3 DNA sequence: TGTGCCAGCAGTTTACAGGGGGCGGATACGCAGTATTTT. The entire variable domain, with the rest obtained from reference TRBV28 and TRBJ2-3, is as follows: DVKVTQSSRYLVKRTGEKVFLECVQDMDHENMFWYRQDPGLGLRLIYFSYDVKMKEKGDIPEGYSVSREKKERFSLILESASTNQTSMYLCASSLQGADTQYFGPGTRLTVL.

This clone was detected a few times. This chain uses TRBV5-6 with TRBJ2-1; perhaps TRBD2 as D (5 bases). The CDR3 covers 12 residues. V gave up 1 base and J gave up 8 bases, with 7 bases separating them. Germline-derived CDR1 and CDR2 are SGHDT and YYEEEE. DNA of the CDR3: TGTGCCAGCAGCTTGTTTAGCGATGAGCAGTTCTTC. Its protein is CASSLFSDEQFF.

This clone was counted between two and nine times. This rearrangement joins TRBV19 to TRBJ2-2, with D perhaps matching TRBD1 (5 bases). Germline lookup yields CDR1 LNHDA and CDR2 SQIVND (reference sequence). The CDR3 is 15 amino acids. Between the trimmed V and J ends, which lost 7 bases and 5 bases, there was a span of 17 bases. This CDR3 reads CASTSPIPGTGELFF. CDR3 nucleotide sequence: TGTGCCAGTACCTCCCCGATCCCAGGGACCGGGGAGCTGTTTTTT. The full variable domain, its missing parts supplied by reference TRBV19 and TRBJ2-2, is DGGITQSPKYLFRKEGQNVTLSCEQNLNHDAMYWYRQDPGQGLRLIYYSQIVNDFQKGDIAEGYSVSREKKESFPLTVTSAQKNPTAFYLCASTSPIPGTGELFFGEGSRLTVL.

This chain uses TRBV3-1 (or the pseudogene TRBV3-2) with TRBJ2-1; possibly TRBD2 for D (6 bases). This CDR3 region has 17 residues. CDR1 and CDR2 from the germline V gene are LGHDT and YNNKEL (reference sequence). V was trimmed by 1 base and J by 0 bases, leaving 13 bases between them. The DNA for the CDR3 is TGTGCCAGCAGCCAAGGTACGACGGGGGTCTCCTACAATGAGCAGTTCTTC. Protein product: CASSQGTTGVSYNEQFF.

V usage is TRBV2 and J usage is TRBJ1-4; D is unclear. Germline V gives CDR1 SNHLY, CDR2 FYNNEI. Trimming pared 10 bases from V and 2 bases from J, leaving 8 bases between. The CDR3 covers 12 residues. The CDR3 sequence: CATSPTNEKLFF. CDR3 coding DNA: TGTGCCACCTCCCCGACTAATGAAAAACTGTTTTTT.

The chain couples TRBV7-9 to TRBJ2-7; D is possibly TRBD1 (5 bases). Germline CDR1 reads SEHNR; CDR2 reads FQNEAQ (reference sequence). V was shortened by 2 bases and J by 4 bases, with 9 bases between the two germline ends. This CDR3 comprises 13 residues. This chain's CDR3 is CASSLIGVYEQYF. For the CDR3, the DNA is TGTGCCAGCAGCTTAATAGGGGTGTACGAGCAGTACTTC. The whole variable domain, remainder taken from reference TRBV7-9 and TRBJ2-7, is DTGVSQNPRHKITKRGQNVTFRCDPISEHNRLYWYRQTLGQGPEFLTYFQNEAQLEKSRLLSDRFSAERPKGSFSTLEIQRTEQGDSAMYLCASSLIGVYEQYFGPGTRLTVT.

The chain uses TRBV7-2 and TRBJ2-6; no clear D gene. The germline V gene encodes CDR1 SGHTA and CDR2 FQGNSA. The CDR3 has 15 amino acids. Trimming removed 4 bases at V and 4 bases at J, with 11 bases between. The CDR3 DNA is TGTGCCAGCAGCTCCTATTTCGCGGGGGCCAACGTCCTGACTTTC. Translated: CASSSYFAGANVLTF.

The genes are TRBV5-1 and TRBJ1-3; D uncertain. Germline-derived CDR1 and CDR2 are SGHRS and YFSETQ. The CDR3 is 14 amino acids. With 0 bases removed from V and 4 bases from J, the gap between germline ends came to 8 bases. The CDR3 reads CASSLGAVGNTIYF. The CDR3 DNA is TGCGCCAGCAGCTTGGGGGCCGTGGGAAACACCATATATTTT.

V gene TRBV11-3 combines with J gene TRBJ2-7; 10 bases line up with TRBD1. The length of the CDR3 is 16 residues. CDR1 is SGHNT and CDR2 is YENEEA in the germline V gene. The V segment lost 0 bases and the J segment 5 bases; nucleotides outside the gene matches: 7. CDR3 sequence reads: CASSLDLGTGVHEQYF. In nucleotides, the CDR3 is TGTGCCAGCAGCTTAGATCTCGGGACAGGGGTCCACGAGCAGTACTTC.

J is TRBJ1-1 and V is TRBV20-1; tentative D call: TRBD1 (5 bases). V shed 6 bases and J shed 10 bases, with 12 bases lying between them. The CDR3 covers 10 residues. Germline V CDR1 and CDR2: DFQATT, SNEGSKA (reference sequence). The CDR3: CSAPGGVAFF. Here the CDR3 DNA reads TGCAGTGCCCCCGGGGGTGTAGCTTTCTTT.

Here the CDR3 DNA reads TGTGCCAGCGCGAGAGGGAGCTCCTATAATTCACCCCTCCACTTT. Translation: CASARGSSYNSPLHF. The rearrangement links TRBV28 to TRBJ1-6; D uncertain. The CDR3 loop spans 15 amino acids. V was clipped by 8 bases and J by 0 bases, with 11 bases between them. Germline lookup yields CDR1 MDHEN and CDR2 SYDVKM. The full variable domain, in which reference TRBV28 and TRBJ1-6 provide the parts outside the CDR3, is DVKVTQSSRYLVKRTGEKVFLECVQDMDHENMFWYRQDPGLGLRLIYFSYDVKMKEKGDIPEGYSVSREKKERFSLILESASTNQTSMYLCASARGSSYNSPLHFGNGTRLTVT.

The chain joins TRBV4-1 to TRBJ2-6, with unresolved D. This CDR3 is 16 amino acids long. Trimming cost V 4 bases and J 2 bases, with 12 bases left between them. Germline V gives CDR1 MGHRA, CDR2 YSYEKL. CDR3 sequence reads: CASSPTRTAGANVLTF. The DNA of the CDR3 is TGCGCCAGCAGCCCAACGCGAACAGCTGGGGCCAACGTCCTGACTTTC.

This chain joins TRBV2 and TRBJ1-2; a weak D match, TRBD1 (5 bases). V was shortened by 4 bases and J by 4 bases, with 16 bases between the two germline ends. Germline V gene sequence: CDR1 SNHLY, CDR2 FYNNEI. This CDR3 has 15 amino acids. CDR3 loop: CASSGRQWGSYGYTF. The CDR3, as DNA: TGTGCCAGCAGTGGTCGACAGTGGGGAAGCTATGGCTACACCTTC.

This clone was detected a few times. The chain uses TRBV7-8 and TRBJ2-1; 8 positions match TRBD1. The CDR3 has 14 amino acids. Germline values: CDR1 SGHVS, CDR2 FQNEAQ. V gave up 1 base and J gave up 10 bases; unmatched junction bases: 6. The CDR3 nucleotides are TGTGCCAGCAGCTTAGTTCAGGGGGCGAACGAGCAGTTCTTC. Translating it yields CASSLVQGANEQFF.